A single sample gave rise to the 9 T cell receptor beta chains below, sequenced in a study of cytomegalovirus exposure and HLA in healthy donors. The PCR employed 60 Vbeta primers together with 13 Jbeta primers. Clones were sequenced by immunoSEQ multiplex PCR, and TCRdb holds only the in-frame ones, with some missing. This table has 55,000 or so clones, about 84% appearing once. The sequenced sample consisted of PBMCs. The receptor source for this set is a female donor in good health and CMV-seronegative.

The V call is TRBV21-1, the J call TRBJ1-1; the tabulated D call, TRBD1, remains unverified against the DNA. TRBV21-1 is reported as a pseudogene. The CDR3 extends over 16 amino acids. In DNA form, the CDR3 reads TGTGCCAGCAGCAAAGGGCGAGGGGGCCGGTACACTGAAGCTTTCTTT. Amino acid sequence: CASSKGRGGRYTEAFF.

This chain joins TRBV19 and TRBJ1-5, with D possibly being TRBD1 (5 bases). The CDR3 is made up of 16 amino acids. V was clipped by 3 bases and J by 0 bases, with 12 bases between them. Germline CDR1 is LNHDA and CDR2 is SQIVND (reference sequence). Written as DNA, the CDR3 is TGTGCCAGTAGTATCATAGGGGCTAATAGCAATCAGCCCCAGCATTTT. This codes for CASSIIGANSNQPQHF.

The gene calls are TRBV6-4 and TRBJ1-5; D gene uncertain. Germline V lookup: CDR1 MRHNA, CDR2 SNTAGT. The CDR3 totals 13 residues. V was pared by 5 bases and J by 11 bases, with 16 bases between. The CDR3 sequence: CASSRISGGAQHF. CDR3 sequence (DNA): TGTGCCAGCAGTCGTATTTCAGGTGGCGCCCAGCATTTT.

The chain links TRBV5-8 to TRBJ1-6, with D unresolved. Germline CDR1 and CDR2: SGHTS and YDEGEE. Trimming removed 0 bases from V and 13 bases from J, with 17 bases in between. The CDR3 runs to 15 residues. CDR3 loop: CASSLEEVPPRPLHF. In nucleotides, the CDR3 is TGTGCCAGCAGCTTGGAGGAGGTTCCCCCCCGCCCCCTCCACTTT.

J is TRBJ2-3 and V is TRBV6-5; the D gene is possibly TRBD2 (5 bases). Trimming took 4 bases from V and 0 from J, leaving 11 bases between them. In germline, CDR1 is MNHEY, CDR2 SVGAGI. The CDR3 is 15 amino acids. CDR3 loop: CASSSSGGSTDTQYF. CDR3 sequence (DNA): TGTGCCAGCAGTTCAAGCGGCGGTAGCACAGATACGCAGTATTTT.

The chain employs TRBV7-2 and TRBJ2-7; 12 bases align to TRBD2. This CDR3 has 16 amino acids. CDR1 SGHTA and CDR2 FQGNSA come from the germline V gene. The ends lost 4 bases at V and 3 bases at J; junction bases unmatched: 7. Here the CDR3 DNA reads TGTGCCAGCAGCTCCCGACTAGCGGGGGTAGTCTACGAGCAGTACTTC. Its translation: CASSSRLAGVVYEQYF.

The chain carries TRBV19 and TRBJ1-1; TRBD1 agrees at 7 bases. V was pared by 8 bases and J by 10 bases, with 7 bases of the junction left unmatched. Germline loops: CDR1 LNHDA, CDR2 SQIVND (reference sequence). The CDR3 is made up of 11 amino acids. CDR3 sequence reads: CASSTGIRAFF. The CDR3 nucleotides are TGTGCCAGTTCGACAGGGATCCGAGCTTTCTTT.

This sequence joins TRBV5-1 and TRBJ1-6; possibly TRBD1 for D (6 bases). The V gene lost 4 bases and the J gene lost 7 bases, with 24 bases spanning the gap. In germline, CDR1 is SGHRS, CDR2 YFSETQ. The CDR3 consists of 18 residues. The CDR3 DNA reads TGCGCCAGCAGCCCGAGCCAGGGGATGGGGTTTGGGAATTCACCCCTCCACTTT. Its translation is CASSPSQGMGFGNSPLHF. Combining the CDR3 with reference TRBV5-1 and TRBJ1-6 gives the whole variable domain KAGVTQTPRYLIKTRGQQVTLSCSPISGHRSVSWYQQTPGQGLQFLFEYFSETQRNKGNFPGRFSGRQFSNSRSEMNVSTLELGDSALYLCASSPSQGMGFGNSPLHFGNGTRLTVT.

The CDR3 region is CASSVVGTGDTEAFF. In DNA form, the CDR3 reads TGTGCCAGCAGCGTAGTTGGGACAGGGGACACTGAAGCTTTCTTT. This chain links TRBV9 with TRBJ1-1; 10 bases are a match to TRBD1. Germline CDR1 SGDLS, CDR2 YYNGEE. V lost 0 bases, J lost 3 bases, and 2 bases stayed unmatched. The length of the CDR3 is 15 residues.